The 17 T cell receptor beta chains given below trace back to one sample, sequenced in a study of blood T cell repertoires in COVID-19. Here immunoSEQ multiplex PCR was the method, and the copy in TCRdb shows in-frame clones only, minus some. The sample includes fewer than 60,000 clones, roughly four fifths seen only once; the top ten take 8.8%. The sample was peripheral blood. The receptors originated from a man in his sixties with acute or convalescent COVID-19.

In its sample, this clone was seen once. V usage is TRBV24-1 and J usage is TRBJ2-1, with TRBD1 identical over 7 bases. Germline values: CDR1 KGHDR, CDR2 SFDVKD. The CDR3 contains 13 residues. The trim removed 7 bases at V and 8 bases at J, leaving 7 bases unmatched. The CDR3 bases are TGTGCCACCAGGGGGACAGTTCGCGATGAGCAGTTCTTC. Protein sequence: CATRGTVRDEQFF.

With regard to this clone: Other DNA sequences in this sample translate to the same CDR3. The chain is built from TRBV5-1 and TRBJ2-6; 9 nucleotides align to TRBD2. The germline CDR1 and CDR2 sequences are SGHRS and YFSETQ. The V gene end was trimmed by 1 base and the J gene end by 0 bases; junction bases not matched to a gene: 2. CDR3 length equals 17 residues. The CDR3 region has the DNA TGCGCCAGCAGCTTGAGCGGGGGGTACTCTGGGGCCAACGTCCTGACTTTC. Translation: CASSLSGGYSGANVLTF. The variable domain in full, with the rest retrieved from reference TRBV5-1 and TRBJ2-6, is KAGVTQTPRYLIKTRGQQVTLSCSPISGHRSVSWYQQTPGQGLQFLFEYFSETQRNKGNFPGRFSGRQFSNSRSEMNVSTLELGDSALYLCASSLSGGYSGANVLTFGAGSRLTVL.

V usage is TRBV5-4 and J usage is TRBJ2-7; 8 bases align to TRBD2. Germline trimming cut 4 bases from V and 3 bases from J; bases unmatched to any gene: 6. The germline gives CDR1 SGHNT, CDR2 YYREEE (reference sequence). This CDR3 is built from 14 residues. The CDR3 DNA follows: TGTGCCAGCAGCGACCCGGGGGGGCTCTACGAGCAGTACTTC. Translated: CASSDPGGLYEQYF.

The genes are TRBV5-4 and TRBJ1-2; 8 bases match TRBD1. The V segment lost 0 bases and the J segment 7 bases; nucleotides outside the gene matches: 5. Germline assignment: CDR1 SGHNT and CDR2 YYREEE (reference sequence). This CDR3 is 14 amino acids long. This chain's CDR3 is CASSLGQGAGGYTF. DNA of the CDR3: TGTGCCAGCAGCTTGGGTCAGGGGGCGGGTGGCTACACCTTC.

V gene TRBV12-3 or TRBV12-4 combines with J gene TRBJ2-7; D remains ambiguous. The V gene lost 6 bases and the J gene lost 0 bases, with 3 bases spanning the gap. The length of the CDR3 is 11 residues. The CDR3 region is CASSSSYEQYF. The CDR3 DNA reads as TGTGCCAGCAGCAGCTCCTACGAGCAGTACTTC.

The V gene is TRBV11-2, the J gene TRBJ2-1, with D perhaps matching TRBD2 (6 bases). Germline loops: CDR1 SGHAT, CDR2 FQNNGV. This CDR3 comprises 16 residues. Trimming pared 6 bases from V and 12 bases from J, leaving 27 bases between. The CDR3 loop reads CASSFFRDSSSRVQFF. Here the CDR3 DNA reads TGTGCCAGCAGTTTTTTTCGGGACTCCTCCTCCCGAGTGCAGTTCTTC. The whole variable domain, filled in from reference TRBV11-2 and TRBJ2-1, reads EAGVAQSPRYKIIEKRQSVAFWCNPISGHATLYWYQQILGQGPKLLIQFQNNGVVDDSQLPKDRFSAERLKGVDSTLKIQPAKLEDSAVYLCASSFFRDSSSRVQFFGPGTRLTVL.

This chain joins TRBV18 and TRBJ1-5; 9 nucleotides agree with TRBD1. V shed 6 bases, J shed 2 bases, and the junction held 8 bases outside the gene matches. The CDR3 contains 16 residues. Germline CDR1 reads KGHSH; CDR2 reads LQKENI. The CDR3 bases are TGTGCCAGCTCCCCCCGGACAGGGGAGGGCAATCAGCCCCAGCATTTT. This sequence encodes CASSPRTGEGNQPQHF. Complete variable domain (other parts from reference TRBV18 and TRBJ1-5): NAGVMQNPRHLVRRRGQEARLRCSPMKGHSHVYWYRQLPEEGLKFMVYLQKENIIDESGMPKERFSAEFPKEGPSILRIQQVVRGDSAAYFCASSPRTGEGNQPQHFGDGTRLSIL.

The rearrangement links TRBV24-1 to TRBJ2-1, with 7 nucleotides matching TRBD1. J lost 6 bases, V lost 4 bases, and 5 bases had no gene match. Looked up from germline, CDR1 is KGHDR and CDR2 is SFDVKD. The length of the CDR3 is 14 residues. CDR3 sequence (DNA): TGTGCCACCAGTGACTACAGGGGCTTCAATGAGCAGTTCTTC. This encodes CATSDYRGFNEQFF.

The rearrangement uses TRBV19 and TRBJ1-3; D might be TRBD1 (6 bases). This CDR3 is 13 amino acids long. Germline V gene data show CDR1 as LNHDA and CDR2 as SQIVND (reference sequence). V shed 7 bases and J shed 2 bases, with 9 bases lying between them. CDR3 DNA sequence: TGTGCCAGTACGGGGGGGCCTGGAAACACCATATATTTT. This codes for CASTGGPGNTIYF. Looking up the rest from reference TRBV19 and TRBJ1-3 gives the full variable domain: DGGITQSPKYLFRKEGQNVTLSCEQNLNHDAMYWYRQDPGQGLRLIYYSQIVNDFQKGDIAEGYSVSREKKESFPLTVTSAQKNPTAFYLCASTGGPGNTIYFGEGSWLTVV.

V gene TRBV5-1 combines with J gene TRBJ1-2; D possibly corresponds to TRBD1 (6 bases). The germline V gene encodes CDR1 SGHRS and CDR2 YFSETQ. Trimming removed 2 bases at V and 7 bases at J, with 18 bases between. This CDR3 spans 15 amino acids. The CDR3 protein is CASSLSTGLESGYTF. CDR3 sequence (DNA): TGCGCCAGCAGCTTAAGTACAGGGTTGGAAAGTGGCTACACCTTC.

The gene calls are TRBV7-9 and TRBJ2-7; D is possibly TRBD1 (8 bases). This CDR3 contains 13 residues. Germline V gene sequence: CDR1 SEHNR, CDR2 FQNEAQ (reference sequence). The V and J ends lost 4 bases and 7 bases respectively, with 14 bases between them. The CDR3, as DNA: TGTGCCAGCAGCTACAGGGGGACTACGGAGCAGTACTTC. It yields the protein CASSYRGTTEQYF.

This chain joins TRBV9 and TRBJ1-4; D is unclear. Germline assignment: CDR1 SGDLS and CDR2 YYNGEE. The germline V and J ends were trimmed by 0 bases and 1 base, with 7 bases remaining between them. The CDR3 consists of 15 residues. The CDR3 protein is CASSVGTITNEKLFF. CDR3 nucleotides: TGTGCCAGCAGCGTAGGAACTATAACTAATGAAAAACTGTTTTTT.

In this sample, this clone turned up many times. This chain uses TRBV27 with TRBJ2-7; D unresolved. Germline V gene sequence: CDR1 MNHEY, CDR2 SMNVEV (reference sequence). V lost 5 bases, J lost 0 bases, and 11 bases lay in between. CDR3 length: 14 residues. CDR3 protein: CASSPISNSYEQYF. The CDR3 region has the DNA TGTGCCAGCAGTCCCATTTCAAACTCCTACGAGCAGTACTTC.

The V call is TRBV27, the J call TRBJ2-5, with TRBD2 as a possible D gene (6 bases). This CDR3 region has 14 residues. Per germline, CDR1 MNHEY and CDR2 SMNVEV (reference sequence). V gave up 7 bases and J gave up 5 bases, with 17 bases separating them. This chain's CDR3 is CASKAAREAETQYF. For the CDR3, the DNA is TGTGCCAGCAAAGCCGCCAGGGAGGCTGAGACCCAGTACTTC.

The rearrangement joins TRBV4-2 to TRBJ2-7, with 7 bases lining up with TRBD2. The CDR3 totals 15 residues. Trimming took 0 bases from V and 3 from J; bases not matched to a gene: 5. CDR1 and CDR2 from the germline V gene are LGHNA and YNFKEQ. CDR3 nucleotides: TGTGCCAGCAGCCAAGAAAAGCGGGGCCGCTACGAGCAGTACTTC. This gives the protein CASSQEKRGRYEQYF.

The genes are TRBV7-2 and TRBJ1-5, with D possibly TRBD1 on 5 matching bases. Trimming pared 1 base from V and 5 bases from J, leaving 12 bases between. CDR3 length: 15 residues. CDR1 is SGHTA, CDR2 FQGNSA, per germline. The CDR3 spells CASSLELGRDQPQHF. Written as DNA, the CDR3 is TGTGCCAGCAGCTTAGAGCTTGGCAGGGATCAGCCCCAGCATTTT. Full variable domain (remainder filled in from reference TRBV7-2 and TRBJ1-5): GAGVSQSPSNKVTEKGKDVELRCDPISGHTALYWYRQSLGQGLEFLIYFQGNSAPDKSGLPSDRFSAERTGGSVSTLTIQRTQQEDSAVYLCASSLELGRDQPQHFGDGTRLSIL.

Only a few counts were recorded for this clone. The gene calls are TRBV5-1 and TRBJ1-1, with no clear D. The CDR3 covers 16 residues. The V end lost 5 bases, the J end lost 2 bases, and 19 bases lay between the germline ends. Germline V gene lookup returns CDR1 SGHRS and CDR2 YFSETQ. The CDR3 spells CASSFDGVGGNTEAFF. CDR3 sequence (DNA): TGCGCCAGCAGTTTCGATGGGGTGGGAGGAAACACTGAAGCTTTCTTT.